A selection of T cell receptor beta chains follows, all from one sample in a study of CD8 T cells in ankylosing spondylitis. One entry per CDR3 protein results from TCRdb running MiXCR on the 5' RACE reads. The sample holds more than 600,000 distinct CDR3 sequences, roughly 19% seen once. The sample taken for sequencing was blood, either unsorted or a sorted T cell fraction (not recorded which). The receptors originated from a male donor with ankylosing spondylitis. Each CDR3 is given without its conserved first and last residue. The order of the fields is V gene, clone size, J gene, CDR3 protein. Rows give clone size only sometimes, using once, few, many, or a class for an expanded clone.

TRBV12-3/TRBV12-4,many,TRBJ2-5,ASSLSSGAQY
TRBV7-2,many,TRBJ1-2,ASSLVGQGYGYT
TRBV7-9,NA,TRBJ2-7,ASSSQAEASYEQY
TRBV20-1,few,TRBJ2-7,SASPDSIYEQY
TRBV7-2,NA,TRBJ2-3,ASSLGVGKRTDTQY
TRBV20-1,NA,TRBJ1-2,SARDLTGPNYGYT
TRBV12-3/TRBV12-4,NA,TRBJ2-3,ASSLLAGGSTNTDTQY
TRBV7-2,NA,TRBJ1-3,ASSLSGTNRGTIY
TRBV4-3,few,TRBJ1-1,ASSRKGDEAF
TRBV7-9,few,TRBJ2-2,ASSQRTGGAVGELF
TRBV7-9,few,TRBJ2-1,ASSLGSGRDNEQF
TRBV29-1,NA,TRBJ2-1,SVADLARNEQF
TRBV18,few,TRBJ2-1,ASSPPIAVSYNEQF
TRBV12-3/TRBV12-4,NA,TRBJ2-7,ASSFPGLGGNEQY
TRBV6-1,few,TRBJ1-4,ASSESTPRDSEKLF
TRBV20-1,few,TRBJ1-2,SARESQGAYYGYT
TRBV7-9,NA,TRBJ1-5,ASSSEYQPQH
TRBV10-3,NA,TRBJ1-5,AISEGPGGQPQH
TRBV20-1,NA,TRBJ1-6,SADRQGRLNSPLH
TRBV28,many,TRBJ1-5,ASSSIDGSNQPQH
TRBV10-3,NA,TRBJ2-7,AISEWSSSYEQY
TRBV20-1,NA,TRBJ2-2,SARDRASVPGELF
TRBV4-3,few,TRBJ2-7,ASSQDKGYSSYEQY
TRBV28,NA,TRBJ1-2,ASSSPRGAGDGYT
TRBV14,NA,TRBJ2-7,ASRRGQGSYEQY
TRBV10-3,NA,TRBJ1-4,AISDLEDRAYEKLF
TRBV5-1,NA,TRBJ2-7,ASSSTSGEQY
TRBV5-5,few,TRBJ2-3,ASSLVQPTDTQY
TRBV6-5,NA,TRBJ2-4,ASSYVSGGPKNIQY
TRBV5-1,NA,TRBJ1-1,ASSNPLEGVTEAF
TRBV9,few,TRBJ2-3,ASSPRTGDRTDTQY
TRBV10-3,NA,TRBJ2-2,AISHGTSGRGGPGGELF
TRBV27,NA,TRBJ1-2,ASSLSFGGPGYT
TRBV12-3/TRBV12-4,NA,TRBJ2-1,ASSITGANEQF
TRBV7-2,NA,TRBJ1-2,ASSLRRSPIGYT
TRBV12-3/TRBV12-4,few,TRBJ2-2,ASSVWTSGTGELF
TRBV9,few,TRBJ2-7,ASSTSGRGHEQY
TRBV6-2/TRBV6-3,many,TRBJ1-5,ASSFDRTNQPQH
TRBV28,NA,TRBJ2-7,ASRRTGLSYEQY
TRBV2,NA,TRBJ2-5,ASKSDREETQY
TRBV20-1,NA,TRBJ2-2,SAPRDSTGELF
TRBV7-3,NA,TRBJ2-1,ASSPGGSSGTGEQF
TRBV24-1,few,TRBJ2-7,ATSSFKDPYEQY
TRBV27,few,TRBJ2-7,ASSLIPGTGEGGQY
TRBV15,NA,TRBJ2-1,ATSELHLNEQF
TRBV4-1,NA,TRBJ1-1,ASSQVSGQVNAEAF
TRBV20-1,NA,TRBJ1-6,SARVSGAYSYNSPLH
TRBV5-1,few,TRBJ2-2,ASWPSGSVGTGELF
TRBV11-2,NA,TRBJ2-2,ASSPFGTGELF
TRBV2,few,TRBJ1-1,ASSPSRGGSGAF
TRBV7-6,NA,TRBJ2-5,ASRFGTSGGQETQY
TRBV20-1,NA,TRBJ1-5,SAAGQGGNQPQH
TRBV28,few,TRBJ2-7,ASTPPIGTGTYEQY
TRBV28,NA,TRBJ2-1,ASSNTGSYNEQF
TRBV7-6,many,TRBJ2-7,ASSLERNYEQY
TRBV4-1,NA,TRBJ2-7,ASTINLGGSSYEQY
TRBV5-1,NA,TRBJ1-2,ASSTTANYGYT